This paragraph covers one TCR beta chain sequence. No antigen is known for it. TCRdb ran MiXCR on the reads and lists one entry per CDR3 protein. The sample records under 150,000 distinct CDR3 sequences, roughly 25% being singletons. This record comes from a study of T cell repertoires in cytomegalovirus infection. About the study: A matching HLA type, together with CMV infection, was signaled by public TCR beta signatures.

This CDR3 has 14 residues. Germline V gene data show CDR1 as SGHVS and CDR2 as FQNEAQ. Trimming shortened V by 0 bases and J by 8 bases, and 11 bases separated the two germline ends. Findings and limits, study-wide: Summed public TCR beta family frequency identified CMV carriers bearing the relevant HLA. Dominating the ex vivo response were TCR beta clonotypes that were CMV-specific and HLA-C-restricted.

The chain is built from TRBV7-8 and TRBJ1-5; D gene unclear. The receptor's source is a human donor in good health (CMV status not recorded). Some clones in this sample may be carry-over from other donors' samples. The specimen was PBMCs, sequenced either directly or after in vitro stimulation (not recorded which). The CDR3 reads CASSLAPRREPQHF. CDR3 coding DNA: TGTGCCAGCAGCTTAGCCCCGAGGAGGGAGCCCCAGCATTTT.